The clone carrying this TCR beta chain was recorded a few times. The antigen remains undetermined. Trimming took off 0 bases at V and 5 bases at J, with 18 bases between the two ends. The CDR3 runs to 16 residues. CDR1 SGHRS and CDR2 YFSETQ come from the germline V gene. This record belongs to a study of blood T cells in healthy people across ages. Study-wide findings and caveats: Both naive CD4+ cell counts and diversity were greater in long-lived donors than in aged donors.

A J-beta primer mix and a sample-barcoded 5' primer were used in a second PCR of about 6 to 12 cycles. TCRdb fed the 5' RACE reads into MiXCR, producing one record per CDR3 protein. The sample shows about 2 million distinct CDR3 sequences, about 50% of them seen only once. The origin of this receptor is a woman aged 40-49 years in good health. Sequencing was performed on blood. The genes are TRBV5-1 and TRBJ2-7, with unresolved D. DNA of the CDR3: TGCGCCAGCAGCTTGGCCCTGACCCGATGGGCCCACGAGCAGTACTTC. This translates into CASSLALTRWAHEQYF.